This T cell receptor beta chain was found in a study of blood T cell repertoires in COVID-19. Study summary: Sites across the United States, Italy and Spain contributed samples from acute and convalescent COVID-19. PBMCs, B-cell-depleted T cells, or T cells provided the cDNA or gDNA that made up the material.

Original data processing: It was from reference gene primer amplification that nucleated cell counts were estimated. Sequenced by immunoSEQ multiplex PCR; TCRdb stores in-frame clones only, minus some. The DNA was the basis for D and trimming; V, J and clone size are from that table. This sample carries 250,000 to 300,000 clones, about 86% of them seen once, and the ten largest clones take around 4.1%. Participants came from some 26 US areas, aged roughly 18 to 90 years. The CDR3 extends over 14 amino acids. The V end lost 6 bases, the J end lost 5 bases, and 16 bases lay between the germline ends. The germline gives CDR1 MNHEY, CDR2 SVGEGT.

The rearrangement joins TRBV6-2 or TRBV6-3 to TRBJ1-2, with D unresolved. This sequence was found in a man aged 30-40 years with acute COVID-19. The sample consisted of PBMCs or T cells enriched from blood (not recorded which). The CDR3 nucleotides are TGTGCCAGCAGCCGGGATTGGCGGGGTTATGGCTACACCTTC. Residues: CASSRDWRGYGYTF.